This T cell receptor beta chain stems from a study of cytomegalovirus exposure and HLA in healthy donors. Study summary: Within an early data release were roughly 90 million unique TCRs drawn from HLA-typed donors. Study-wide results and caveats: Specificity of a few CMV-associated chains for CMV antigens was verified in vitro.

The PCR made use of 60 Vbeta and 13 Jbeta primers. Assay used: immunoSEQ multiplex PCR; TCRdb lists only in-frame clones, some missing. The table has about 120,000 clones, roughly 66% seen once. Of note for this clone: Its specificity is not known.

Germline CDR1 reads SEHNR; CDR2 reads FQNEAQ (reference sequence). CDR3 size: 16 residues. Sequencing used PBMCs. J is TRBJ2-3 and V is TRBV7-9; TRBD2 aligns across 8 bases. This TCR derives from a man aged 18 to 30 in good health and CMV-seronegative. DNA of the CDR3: TGTTCCGGCACCTTCCTATTAGCGGGGAACACAGATACGCAGTATTTT. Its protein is CSGTFLLAGNTDTQYF.